This T cell receptor (beta chain) was retrieved from a study of T cell responses to AZD1222 COVID-19 vaccine. General study findings and limits: Nearly half of spike-specific TCRs reportedly go after variant regions that carry no mutations. Scientists sampled the repertoires only once the peak T cell response had passed.

The method was immunoSEQ multiplex PCR; TCRdb's version includes in-frame clones alone and lacks a portion of them. Of 84,000 or so clones listed, roughly 90% were seen once; the top ten hold about 2.9%. From germline, CDR1 is LGHDT and CDR2 YNNKEL (reference sequence). This CDR3 has 15 residues. V dropped 5 bases and J dropped 2; count of bases not matched to a gene: 6. Comments on this clone: Its antigen is not known.

The sample was peripheral blood, taken on day 0 of AZD1222 vaccination. This chain uses TRBV3-1 (or the pseudogene TRBV3-2) with TRBJ1-3, with 7 bases matching TRBD1. This receptor was identified in an adult in good health. The CDR3 DNA is TGTGCCAGCAGCATTACAGGGGCCCCTGGAAACACCATATATTTT. As protein: CASSITGAPGNTIYF.